The TCR beta chain under discussion was sequenced for a study of control samples from healthy donors and cancer patients. This table comes from immunoSEQ multiplex PCR, and its TCRdb copy is limited to in-frame clones, with some not included. The data show approximately 49,000 clones, with around 90% seen just once and 1.6% held by the top ten. From germline, CDR1 is SQVTM and CDR2 ANQGSEA. V gave up 0 bases and J gave up 4 bases, with 10 bases separating them. This CDR3 is 14 amino acids long. The material sequenced was PBMCs. This rearrangement joins TRBV29-1 to TRBJ2-1; no definite D call. The source is a man between 40 and 49 years old with colorectal cancer. The DNA of the CDR3 is TGCAGCGTTGAAGATCGGGTCCGTTACAATGAGCAGTTCTTC. Translation gives CSVEDRVRYNEQFF.